The T cell receptor (beta chain) described here comes from a study of blood T cell repertoires in COVID-19. With V trimmed by 5 bases and J by 0 bases, 6 bases remained unmatched. Germline V gene lookup returns CDR1 SEHNR and CDR2 FQNEAQ (reference sequence). The CDR3 has 17 amino acids. Generated by immunoSEQ multiplex PCR, the TCRdb table keeps only in-frame clones and is missing some. The sample yields around 190,000 clones, over 70% seen once. The receptor was derived from a man between 60 and 75 years old with acute or convalescent COVID-19. Sequenced sample: peripheral blood. The gene calls are TRBV7-9 and TRBJ2-1; 11 bases line up with TRBD2. For the CDR3, the DNA is TGTGCCAGCAGCCCGCCCGGACTAGCGGGCTCCTACAATGAGCAGTTCTTC. Amino acid sequence: CASSPPGLAGSYNEQFF.